Following are 27 T cell receptor beta chains from one sample sequenced in a study of technical replicates of blood from a few donors (dated by TCRdb to 2016 to 2017). The library relied on the immunoSEQ multiplex PCR assay. Imported from immuneACCESS, the table was reduced by TCRdb to in-frame sequences with V and J called. These copies leave out some clones; in studies compared against another copy, an unresolved V gene accounts for under half, and the cause of the remainder is not known. In all, the sample holds 90,000 to 100,000 clones, and 90% to 96% of those were seen once. The top ten hold 0.36% of the sample. The sample was T cells isolated from PBMCs. The receptors here all came from a human donor in good health.

The rearrangement links TRBV6-1 to TRBJ2-3; D is unclear. V dropped 2 bases and J dropped 3 bases, with 6 bases sitting between them. The CDR3 loop spans 13 amino acids. Germline-derived CDR1 and CDR2 are MNHNS and SASEGT. The CDR3 region has the DNA TGTGCCAGCAGTGAATTTAAAACAGATACGCAGTATTTT. It encodes CASSEFKTDTQYF.

The chain employs TRBV6-5 and TRBJ1-1; 7 nucleotides line up with TRBD1. The CDR3 is 16 amino acids. V gave up 1 base and J gave up 6 bases; unmatched junction bases: 11. CDR1 and CDR2 (germline): MNHEY, SVGAGI. The DNA of the CDR3 is TGTGCCAGCAGTTACTACTACGGACAGGACAGGTCTGAAGCTTTCTTT. It specifies CASSYYYGQDRSEAFF.

The chain couples TRBV9 to TRBJ2-7; 7 bases match TRBD1. The germline CDR1 and CDR2 sequences are SGDLS and YYNGEE. CDR3 length: 16 amino acids. Unmatched junction bases numbered 10, after V lost 4 bases and J lost 0 bases. The CDR3 is CASSPRDRLSSYEQYF. The CDR3 coding sequence is TGTGCCAGCAGCCCCCGGGACAGACTTAGCTCCTACGAGCAGTACTTC.

The chain employs TRBV19 and TRBJ1-5; perhaps TRBD1 as D (6 bases). Germline V gives CDR1 LNHDA, CDR2 SQIVND (reference sequence). This CDR3 is built from 13 residues. Trimming removed 6 bases at V and 5 bases at J, with 11 bases between. CDR3 amino acids: CASRMSGDQPQHF. The CDR3 bases are TGTGCCAGTAGGATGTCAGGGGATCAGCCCCAGCATTTT.

V gene TRBV11-2 combines with J gene TRBJ2-5, with 11 bases matching TRBD1. Germline loops: CDR1 SGHAT, CDR2 FQNNGV. CDR3 length equals 14 residues. The junction had 5 bases not matched to a gene; V was cut back by 5 bases and J by 6 bases. CDR3 DNA sequence: TGTGCCAGCAGCGTCGGACAGGGGGCGAAGACCCAGTACTTC. As protein: CASSVGQGAKTQYF.

This chain joins TRBV4-1 and TRBJ1-2; tentatively, D is TRBD1 (6 bases). The V and J ends lost 0 bases and 3 bases respectively, with 8 bases between them. The length of the CDR3 is 14 residues. CDR1 is MGHRA and CDR2 is YSYEKL in the germline V gene. The CDR3 DNA follows: TGCGCCAGCAGCCAAGATGGGGGCTACTATGGCTACACCTTC. This gives the protein CASSQDGGYYGYTF.

The V call is TRBV5-6, the J call TRBJ1-1; no clear D gene. The V gene's germline CDR1 is SGHDT and CDR2 YYEEEE. CDR3 length equals 13 residues. The germline V and J ends were trimmed by 0 bases and 1 base, with 4 bases remaining between them. CDR3 DNA sequence: TGTGCCAGCAGCTTGGGAGGGAACACTGAAGCTTTCTTT. Translating it yields CASSLGGNTEAFF.

V usage is TRBV5-1 and J usage is TRBJ2-3; 8 bases map to TRBD2. V gave up 4 bases and J gave up 4 bases; unmatched junction bases: 5. Germline-derived CDR1 and CDR2 are SGHRS and YFSETQ. CDR3 size: 14 residues. The CDR3 DNA sequence: TGCGCCAGCAGCGCCATACTAGCGGCAGATACGCAGTATTTT. As protein: CASSAILAADTQYF.

The chain uses TRBV9 and TRBJ2-3; tentatively, D is TRBD2 (6 bases). The CDR3 extends over 16 amino acids. Germline CDR1 and CDR2: SGDLS and YYNGEE. V was trimmed by 0 bases and J by 2 bases, leaving 13 bases between them. In nucleotides, the CDR3 is TGTGCCAGCAGCGTAGCTGTTAGCGGAATCACAGATACGCAGTATTTT. The encoded protein is CASSVAVSGITDTQYF. Drawing the rest from reference TRBV9 and TRBJ2-3, the complete variable domain is DSGVTQTPKHLITATGQRVTLRCSPRSGDLSVYWYQQSLDQGLQFLIQYYNGEERAKGNILERFSAQQFPDLHSELNLSSLELGDSALYFCASSVAVSGITDTQYFGPGTRLTVL.

This chain uses TRBV20-1 with TRBJ1-2; D not certain. CDR3 length: 10 residues. V gave up 2 bases and J gave up 8 bases, with 6 bases separating them. Germline-derived CDR1 and CDR2 are DFQATT and SNEGSKA (reference sequence). CDR3 residues: CSARQYGYTF. CDR3 bases: TGCAGTGCTAGACAGTACGGCTACACCTTC.

J is TRBJ1-2 and V is TRBV11-1; 8 nucleotides agree with TRBD1. Germline values: CDR1 SGHAT, CDR2 FQDESV (reference sequence). CDR3 size: 15 residues. V was clipped by 5 bases and J by 8 bases; unmatched bases: 13. This chain's CDR3 is CASSDGRGQIFGYTF. CDR3 coding DNA: TGTGCCAGCAGCGACGGCAGGGGGCAGATATTCGGCTACACCTTC.

The chain uses TRBV5-4 and TRBJ1-2, with 9 bases aligning to TRBD1. V lost 5 bases and J lost 7; bases outside the gene matches: 12. The CDR3 totals 15 residues. Germline CDR1 and CDR2: SGHNT and YYREEE (reference sequence). The CDR3 nucleotides read TGTGCCAGCAGTCGCCGGGACAGGGATTCGGGTGGCTACACCTTC. It encodes CASSRRDRDSGGYTF.

This clone was seen only a few times. The chain employs TRBV25-1 and TRBJ1-1; the D gene is possibly TRBD1 (5 bases). V was shortened by 7 bases and J by 4 bases, with 7 bases between the two germline ends. CDR1 MGHDK and CDR2 SYGVNS come from the germline V gene. The CDR3 is 11 amino acids. DNA for the CDR3: TGTGCCAGCATTCAGGGCACTGAAGCTTTCTTT. Translation gives CASIQGTEAFF.

This clone was recorded only once. The chain carries TRBV30 and TRBJ2-5; 12 nucleotides agree with TRBD2. Trimming took 2 bases from V and 4 from J; bases not matched to a gene: 5. CDR1 and CDR2 (germline): GTSNPN, SVGIG (reference sequence). The CDR3 is 15 amino acids. The CDR3, as DNA: TGTGCCTGGAGTCTAGCGGGACTAGCGGGAGAGACCCAGTACTTC. As protein: CAWSLAGLAGETQYF.

Of note for this clone: Distinct nucleotide sequences in the sample also encode this CDR3. The rearrangement links TRBV30 to TRBJ1-2; perhaps TRBD1 as D (6 bases). This CDR3 is built from 13 residues. V was trimmed by 2 bases and J by 2 bases, leaving 9 bases between them. Looked up from germline, CDR1 is GTSNPN and CDR2 is SVGIG (reference sequence). The CDR3 spells CAWSPQGNYGYTF. As DNA, the CDR3 is TGTGCCTGGAGTCCACAGGGCAACTATGGCTACACCTTC.

The chain uses TRBV30 and TRBJ2-7; 7 nucleotides line up with TRBD1. V lost 3 bases, J lost 6 bases, and 11 bases stayed unmatched. Germline values: CDR1 GTSNPN, CDR2 SVGIG (reference sequence). This CDR3 region has 14 residues. The DNA of the CDR3 is TGTGCCTGGAGCGCCGGGACAGTTTTATCCGAGCAGTACTTC. It translates to CAWSAGTVLSEQYF.

This chain uses TRBV7-9 with TRBJ2-7, with D maybe TRBD2 (6 bases). The CDR3 extends over 16 amino acids. Germline values: CDR1 SEHNR, CDR2 FQNEAQ (reference sequence). The ends were cut back, 2 bases at V and 3 bases at J, with 17 bases in the middle. CDR3 nucleotides: TGTGCCAGCAGCTTACCCCCGGGACTTCTTTTCTACGAGCAGTACTTC. It yields the protein CASSLPPGLLFYEQYF.

CDR3 in DNA: TGTGCCAGCAGTGACCTTTACCAGACAGGGGACCAGCCCCAGCATTTT. As protein: CASSDLYQTGDQPQHF. The V and J genes are TRBV6-1 and TRBJ1-5; 8 bases agree with TRBD1. V lost 3 bases to trimming and J lost 7 bases; unmatched junction nucleotides: 11. The CDR3 runs to 16 residues. Germline CDR1 is MNHNS and CDR2 is SASEGT.

This clone was seen once. V is TRBV19 and J is TRBJ2-1; 14 nucleotides agree with TRBD2. This CDR3 is 15 amino acids long. V was clipped by 8 bases and J by 7 bases; unmatched bases: 7. Germline values: CDR1 LNHDA, CDR2 SQIVND (reference sequence). As DNA, the CDR3 is TGTGCCAGTTCTCGGACTAGCGGGAGGCATAATGAGCAGTTCTTC. Its protein is CASSRTSGRHNEQFF.

The rearrangement joins TRBV29-1 to TRBJ1-2, with D perhaps matching TRBD1 (6 bases). This CDR3 is built from 15 residues. Germline V CDR1 and CDR2: SQVTM, ANQGSEA. V was cut by 6 bases and J by 7 bases, with 24 bases left in between. This chain's CDR3 is CSVAPLQGPTFGYTF. The CDR3 nucleotides are TGCAGCGTCGCCCCCTTACAGGGCCCAACCTTTGGCTACACCTTC.

This rearrangement joins TRBV7-2 to TRBJ2-1; D gene ambiguous. The CDR3 has 11 residues. Germline loops: CDR1 SGHTA, CDR2 FQGNSA. V was pared by 10 bases and J by 3 bases, with 7 bases between. The CDR3 nucleotides are TGTGCCAACTCGGTCTACAATGAGCAGTTCTTC. It specifies CANSVYNEQFF.

The chain has TRBV4-2 and TRBJ1-1; D gene uncertain. Between the trimmed V and J ends, which lost 0 bases and 0 bases, there was a span of 11 bases. There are 16 residues in the CDR3. The V gene's germline CDR1 is LGHNA and CDR2 YNFKEQ. Here the CDR3 DNA reads TGTGCCAGCAGCCAAGATTATAGCAGATTGAACACTGAAGCTTTCTTT. Translating it yields CASSQDYSRLNTEAFF.

The DNA of the CDR3 is TGTGCCAGCAGTTACCGACAGGGATCAGCTAACTATGGCTACACCTTC. Its protein is CASSYRQGSANYGYTF. The rearrangement links TRBV6-6 to TRBJ1-2, with 7 bases identical to TRBD1. This CDR3 has 16 amino acids. V lost 2 bases, J lost 0 bases, and 6 bases stayed unmatched. CDR1 is MNHNY, CDR2 SVGAGI, per germline (reference sequence).

The gene calls are TRBV28 and TRBJ2-1, with 9 nucleotides matching TRBD2. This CDR3 has 15 residues. Germline V CDR1 and CDR2: MDHEN, SYDVKM. The ends lost 3 bases at V and 7 bases at J; junction bases unmatched: 7. CDR3 in DNA: TGTGCCAGCAGTTTGTTAGCGGGAGATCTAAATGAGCAGTTCTTC. Its protein is CASSLLAGDLNEQFF.

The chain couples TRBV28 to TRBJ1-2; D not resolved. From germline, CDR1 is MDHEN and CDR2 SYDVKM. There are 12 residues in the CDR3. With 3 bases removed from V and 1 base from J, the gap between germline ends came to 3 bases. CDR3 sequence (DNA): TGTGCCAGCAGTTTCCATAACTATGGCTACACCTTC. It is translated as CASSFHNYGYTF.

The chain is built from TRBV4-1 and TRBJ2-1, with TRBD2 identical over 9 bases. The J segment lost 10 bases and the V segment lost 2 bases, leaving 0 bases of the junction unmatched. Looked up from germline, CDR1 is MGHRA and CDR2 is YSYEKL. The CDR3 contains 12 residues. This CDR3 reads CASSQLAGEQFF. CDR3 in DNA: TGCGCCAGCAGCCAACTAGCGGGGGAGCAGTTCTTC.

This chain joins TRBV29-1 and TRBJ2-1; TRBD1 agrees at 9 bases. Germline trimming cut 3 bases from V and 0 bases from J; bases unmatched to any gene: 0. Germline V CDR1 and CDR2: SQVTM, ANQGSEA. This CDR3 is 14 amino acids long. The CDR3 DNA reads as TGCAGCGTTGAGGACAGGGGCTCCTACAATGAGCAGTTCTTC. Protein sequence: CSVEDRGSYNEQFF.